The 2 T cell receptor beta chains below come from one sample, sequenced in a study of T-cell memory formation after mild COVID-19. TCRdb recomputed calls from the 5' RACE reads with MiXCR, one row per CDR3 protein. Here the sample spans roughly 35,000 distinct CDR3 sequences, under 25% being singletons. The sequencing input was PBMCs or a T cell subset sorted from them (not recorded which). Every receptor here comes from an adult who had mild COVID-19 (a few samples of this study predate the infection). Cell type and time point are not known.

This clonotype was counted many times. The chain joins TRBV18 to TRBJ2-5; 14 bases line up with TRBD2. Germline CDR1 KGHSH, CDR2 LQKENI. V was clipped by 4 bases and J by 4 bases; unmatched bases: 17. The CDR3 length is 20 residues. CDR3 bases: TGTGCCAGCTCACTGCTCACCGGGACTAGCGGGAGCGGCTCCGGAGAGACCCAGTACTTC. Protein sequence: CASSLLTGTSGSGSGETQYF.

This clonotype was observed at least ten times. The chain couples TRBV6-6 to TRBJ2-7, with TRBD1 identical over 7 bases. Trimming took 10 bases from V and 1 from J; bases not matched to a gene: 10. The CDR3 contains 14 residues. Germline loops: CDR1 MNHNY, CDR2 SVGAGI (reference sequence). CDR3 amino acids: CATRWDSRSYEQYF. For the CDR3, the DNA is TGTGCCACCAGGTGGGACAGCCGATCCTACGAGCAGTACTTC.